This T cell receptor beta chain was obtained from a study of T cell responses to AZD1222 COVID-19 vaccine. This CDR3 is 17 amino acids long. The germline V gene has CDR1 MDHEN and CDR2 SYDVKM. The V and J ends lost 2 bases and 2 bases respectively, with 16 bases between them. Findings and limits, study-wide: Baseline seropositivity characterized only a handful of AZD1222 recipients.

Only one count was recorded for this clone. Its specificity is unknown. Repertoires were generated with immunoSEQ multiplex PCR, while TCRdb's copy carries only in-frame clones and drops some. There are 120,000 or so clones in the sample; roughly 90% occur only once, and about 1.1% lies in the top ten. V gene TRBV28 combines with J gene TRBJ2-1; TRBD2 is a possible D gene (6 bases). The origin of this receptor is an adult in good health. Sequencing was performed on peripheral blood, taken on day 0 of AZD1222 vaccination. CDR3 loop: CASSLRPRLVPYNEQFF. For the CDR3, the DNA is TGTGCCAGCAGTTTAAGACCCCGACTAGTCCCCTACAATGAGCAGTTCTTC.